Reported below is one T cell receptor (beta chain). Antigen: not known. This sample includes further DNA sequences coding for the same CDR3. This entry belongs to a study of cytomegalovirus exposure and HLA in healthy donors. Study in general: Early released data comprised about 85 million unique TCRs from HLA-typed donors. Overall study findings and caveats: Confirmation in vitro established that a few CMV-associated chains were specific for CMV antigens.

Between the trimmed V and J ends, which lost 5 bases and 4 bases, there was a span of 10 bases. Per the germline V gene, CDR1 is LGHNT and CDR2 is FRNRAP. The CDR3 runs to 13 residues. PCR was performed using 60 Vbeta and 13 Jbeta primers. The protocol was immunoSEQ multiplex PCR, while the TCRdb copy is restricted to in-frame clones and leaves out a portion. The data hold about 150,000 clones, with around 79% observed a single time. The TCR sequence derives from a man aged 30 to 39 in good health and CMV-seropositive. V is TRBV12-5 and J is TRBJ2-3; D uncertain. Sequencing used PBMCs. The CDR3 reads CASGLSEADTQYF. The CDR3, as DNA: TGTGCTAGTGGTCTGTCTGAGGCAGATACGCAGTATTTT.